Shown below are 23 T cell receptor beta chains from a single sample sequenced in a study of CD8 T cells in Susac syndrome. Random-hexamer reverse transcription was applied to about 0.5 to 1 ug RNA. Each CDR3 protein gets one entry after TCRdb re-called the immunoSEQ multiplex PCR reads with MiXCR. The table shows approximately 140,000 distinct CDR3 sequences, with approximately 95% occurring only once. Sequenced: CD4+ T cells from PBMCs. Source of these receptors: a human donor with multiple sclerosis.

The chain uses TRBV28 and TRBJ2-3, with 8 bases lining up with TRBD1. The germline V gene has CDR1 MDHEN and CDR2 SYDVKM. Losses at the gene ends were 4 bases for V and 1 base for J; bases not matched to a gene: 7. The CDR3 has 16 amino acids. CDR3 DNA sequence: TGTGCCAGCAGTTCAGCCGGGACAGGCGGCACAGATACGCAGTATTTT. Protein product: CASSSAGTGGTDTQYF.

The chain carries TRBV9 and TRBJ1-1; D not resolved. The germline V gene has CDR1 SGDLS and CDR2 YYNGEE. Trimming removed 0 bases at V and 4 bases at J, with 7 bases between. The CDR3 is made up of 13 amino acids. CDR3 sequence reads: CASSVGEATEAFF. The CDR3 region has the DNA TGTGCCAGCAGCGTAGGAGAGGCCACTGAAGCTTTCTTT.

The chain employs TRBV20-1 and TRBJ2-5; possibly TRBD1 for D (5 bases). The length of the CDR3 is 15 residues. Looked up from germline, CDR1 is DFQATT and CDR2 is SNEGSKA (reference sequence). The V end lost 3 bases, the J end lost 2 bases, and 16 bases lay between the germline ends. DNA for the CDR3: TGCAGTGCTAGCATTGGGTCAGGGAAACAAGAGACCCAGTACTTC. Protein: CSASIGSGKQETQYF.

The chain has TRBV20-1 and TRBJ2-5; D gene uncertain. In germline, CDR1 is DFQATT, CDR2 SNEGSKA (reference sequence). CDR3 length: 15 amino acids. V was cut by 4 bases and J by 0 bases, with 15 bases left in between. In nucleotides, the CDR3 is TGCAGTGCTACTCCCGACGGGCTGTACCAAGAGACCCAGTACTTC. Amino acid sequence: CSATPDGLYQETQYF.

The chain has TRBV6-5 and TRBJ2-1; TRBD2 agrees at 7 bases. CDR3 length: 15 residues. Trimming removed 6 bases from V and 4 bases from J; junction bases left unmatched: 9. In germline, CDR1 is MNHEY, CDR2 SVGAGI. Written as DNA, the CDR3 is TGTGCCAGCAGACCTCCGGGACTATATTACAATGAGCAGTTCTTC. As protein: CASRPPGLYYNEQFF.

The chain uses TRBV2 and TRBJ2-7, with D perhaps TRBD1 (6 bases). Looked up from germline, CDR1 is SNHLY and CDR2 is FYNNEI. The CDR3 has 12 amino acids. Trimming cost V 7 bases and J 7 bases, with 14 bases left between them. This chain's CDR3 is CASTQGHREQYF. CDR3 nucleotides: TGTGCCAGCACCCAGGGGCATCGGGAGCAGTACTTC.

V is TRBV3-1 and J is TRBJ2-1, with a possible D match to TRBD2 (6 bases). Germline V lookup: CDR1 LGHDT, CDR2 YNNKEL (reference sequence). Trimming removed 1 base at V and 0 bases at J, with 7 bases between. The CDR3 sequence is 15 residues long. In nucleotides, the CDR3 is TGTGCCAGCAGCCAAGTCGGGAGCTCCTACAATGAGCAGTTCTTC. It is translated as CASSQVGSSYNEQFF.

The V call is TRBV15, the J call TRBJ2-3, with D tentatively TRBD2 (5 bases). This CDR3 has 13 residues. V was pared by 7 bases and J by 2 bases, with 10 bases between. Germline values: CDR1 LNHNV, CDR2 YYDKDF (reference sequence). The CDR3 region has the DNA TGTGCCACCATGGGCGGGTTCACAGATACGCAGTATTTT. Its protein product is CATMGGFTDTQYF.

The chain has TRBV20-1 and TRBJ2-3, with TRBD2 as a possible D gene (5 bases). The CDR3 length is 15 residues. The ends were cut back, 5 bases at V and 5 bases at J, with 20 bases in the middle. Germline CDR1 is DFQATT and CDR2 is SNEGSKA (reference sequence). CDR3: CSAQGLPPLRDTQYF. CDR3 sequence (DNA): TGCAGTGCTCAAGGACTCCCTCCCCTCAGAGATACGCAGTATTTT.

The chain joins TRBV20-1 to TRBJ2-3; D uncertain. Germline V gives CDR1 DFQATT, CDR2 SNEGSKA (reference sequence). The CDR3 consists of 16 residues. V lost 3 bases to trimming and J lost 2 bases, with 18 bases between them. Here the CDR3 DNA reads TGCAGTGCTAGTCGGGTCCGGACGTTTACCACAGATACGCAGTATTTT. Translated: CSASRVRTFTTDTQYF.

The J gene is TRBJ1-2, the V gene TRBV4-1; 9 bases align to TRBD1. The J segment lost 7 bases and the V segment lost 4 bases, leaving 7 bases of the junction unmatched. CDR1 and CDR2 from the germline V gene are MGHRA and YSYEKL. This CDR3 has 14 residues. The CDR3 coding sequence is TGCGCCAGCAGCCCCCAACAGGGGGCGGGTGGCTACACCTTC. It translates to CASSPQQGAGGYTF.

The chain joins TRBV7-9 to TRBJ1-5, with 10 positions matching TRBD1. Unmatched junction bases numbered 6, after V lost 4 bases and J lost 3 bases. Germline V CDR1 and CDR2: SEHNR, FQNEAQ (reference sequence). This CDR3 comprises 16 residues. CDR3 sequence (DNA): TGTGCCAGCAGCTCTTCGGGGACAGGGGCCAATCAGCCCCAGCATTTT. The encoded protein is CASSSSGTGANQPQHF.

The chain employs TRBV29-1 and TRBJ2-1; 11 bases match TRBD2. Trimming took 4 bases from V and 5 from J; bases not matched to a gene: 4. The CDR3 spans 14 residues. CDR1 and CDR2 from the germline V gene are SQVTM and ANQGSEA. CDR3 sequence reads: CSVASGRIDNEQFF. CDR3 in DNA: TGCAGCGTTGCTAGCGGGAGGATTGACAATGAGCAGTTCTTC.

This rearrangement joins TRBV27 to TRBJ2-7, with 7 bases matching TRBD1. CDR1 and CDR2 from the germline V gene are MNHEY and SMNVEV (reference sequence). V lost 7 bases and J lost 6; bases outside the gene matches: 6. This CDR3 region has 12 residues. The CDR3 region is CASTPGQCEQYF. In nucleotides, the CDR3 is TGTGCCAGCACCCCGGGACAGTGCGAGCAGTACTTC.

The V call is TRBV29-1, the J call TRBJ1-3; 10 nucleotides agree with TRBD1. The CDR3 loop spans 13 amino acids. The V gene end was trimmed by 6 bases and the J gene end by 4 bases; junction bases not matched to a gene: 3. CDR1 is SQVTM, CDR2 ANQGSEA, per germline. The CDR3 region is CSVETGGGNTIYF. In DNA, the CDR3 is TGCAGCGTGGAGACAGGGGGCGGAAACACCATATATTTT.

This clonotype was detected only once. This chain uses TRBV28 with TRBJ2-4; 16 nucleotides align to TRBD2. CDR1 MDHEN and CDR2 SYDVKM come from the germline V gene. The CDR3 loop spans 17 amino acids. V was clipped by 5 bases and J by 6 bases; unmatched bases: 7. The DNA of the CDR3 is TGTGCCAGCAGTCTCGGGACTAGCGGGAGGGGGAGAAACATTCAGTACTTC. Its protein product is CASSLGTSGRGRNIQYF.

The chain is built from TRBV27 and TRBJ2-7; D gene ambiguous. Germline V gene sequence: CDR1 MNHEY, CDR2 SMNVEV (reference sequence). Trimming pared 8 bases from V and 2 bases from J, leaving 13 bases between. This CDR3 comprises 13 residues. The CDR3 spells CASAKDAPYEQYF. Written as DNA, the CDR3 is TGTGCCAGCGCAAAGGACGCCCCCTACGAGCAGTACTTC.

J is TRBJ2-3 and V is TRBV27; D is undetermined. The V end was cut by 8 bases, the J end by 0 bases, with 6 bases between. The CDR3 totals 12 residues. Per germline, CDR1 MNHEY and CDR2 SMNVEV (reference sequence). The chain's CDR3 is CASGISTDTQYF. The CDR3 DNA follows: TGTGCCAGCGGCATTAGCACAGATACGCAGTATTTT.

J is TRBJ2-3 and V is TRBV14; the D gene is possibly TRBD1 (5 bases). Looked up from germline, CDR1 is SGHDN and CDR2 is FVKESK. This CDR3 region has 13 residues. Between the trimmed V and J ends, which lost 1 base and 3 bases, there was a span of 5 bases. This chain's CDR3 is CASSQAGTDTQYF. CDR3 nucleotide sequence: TGTGCCAGCAGCCAAGCAGGGACAGATACGCAGTATTTT.

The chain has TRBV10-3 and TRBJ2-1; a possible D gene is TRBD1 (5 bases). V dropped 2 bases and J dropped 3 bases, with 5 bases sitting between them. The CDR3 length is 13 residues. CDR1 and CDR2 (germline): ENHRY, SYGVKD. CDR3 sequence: CAISEQGYNEQFF. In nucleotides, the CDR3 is TGTGCCATCAGTGAGCAGGGCTACAATGAGCAGTTCTTC.

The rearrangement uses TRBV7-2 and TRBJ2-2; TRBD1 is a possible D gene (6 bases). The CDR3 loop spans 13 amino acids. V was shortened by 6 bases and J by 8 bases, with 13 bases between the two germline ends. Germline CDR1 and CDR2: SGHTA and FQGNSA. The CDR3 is CASSSQGWGELFF. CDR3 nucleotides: TGTGCCAGCAGTTCACAGGGTTGGGGGGAGCTGTTTTTT.

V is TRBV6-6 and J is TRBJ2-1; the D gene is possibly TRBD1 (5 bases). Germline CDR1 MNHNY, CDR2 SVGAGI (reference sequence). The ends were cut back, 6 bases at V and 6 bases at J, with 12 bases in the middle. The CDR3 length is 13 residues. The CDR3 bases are TGTGCCAGCAGCTTTGACAGTATCAATGAGCAGTTCTTC. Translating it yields CASSFDSINEQFF.

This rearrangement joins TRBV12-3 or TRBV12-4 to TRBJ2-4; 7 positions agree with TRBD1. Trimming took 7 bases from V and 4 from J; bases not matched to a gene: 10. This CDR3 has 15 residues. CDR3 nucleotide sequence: TGTGCCAGCATGTCAGACAGGGAATTTAAAAACATTCAGTACTTC. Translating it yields CASMSDREFKNIQYF.